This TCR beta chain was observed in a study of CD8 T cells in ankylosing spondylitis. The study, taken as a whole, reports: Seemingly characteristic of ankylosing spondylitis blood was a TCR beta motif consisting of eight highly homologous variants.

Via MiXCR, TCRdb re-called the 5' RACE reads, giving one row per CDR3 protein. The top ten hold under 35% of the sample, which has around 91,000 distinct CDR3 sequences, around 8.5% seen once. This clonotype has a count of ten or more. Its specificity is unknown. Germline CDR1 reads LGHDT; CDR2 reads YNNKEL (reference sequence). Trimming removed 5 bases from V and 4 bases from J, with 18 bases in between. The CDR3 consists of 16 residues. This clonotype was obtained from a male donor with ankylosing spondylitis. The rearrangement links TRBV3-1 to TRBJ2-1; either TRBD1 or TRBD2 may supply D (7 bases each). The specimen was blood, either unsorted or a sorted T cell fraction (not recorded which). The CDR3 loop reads CASSAEVQGGYNEQFF. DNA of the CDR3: TGTGCCAGCAGCGCAGAGGTCCAGGGGGGGTACAATGAGCAGTTCTTC.